The rows below give T cell receptor beta chains drawn from one sample of a study of T cells in Graves' hyperthyroidism and ophthalmopathy. TCRdb fed the multiplex PCR reads into MiXCR, producing one record per CDR3 protein. The repertoire holds 350,000 or so distinct CDR3 sequences, with roughly a sixth as singletons. Sequenced material: blood. All receptors come from a woman in her thirties with Graves' hyperthyroidism that later progressed to Graves' ophthalmopathy. The CDR3 runs from the conserved cysteine through the conserved F or W. A D gene is named only where the DNA matches it firmly. Part of the rows lack a size; the others show once, few, many or a class for expanded clones.

J gene: TRBJ2-7; V gene: TRBV20-1; clone size: many; D gene: TRBD2; CDR3 protein: CSVLLAGGPRPYEQYF; CDR3 DNA: TGCAGCGTACTACTAGCGGGAGGCCCCAGGCCCTACGAGCAGTACTTC
J gene: TRBJ1-2; V gene: TRBV10-2; clone size: many; D gene: NA; CDR3 protein: CASSPEPYGYTF; CDR3 DNA: TGCGCCAGCAGTCCTGAGCCTTATGGCTACACCTTC
J gene: TRBJ1-1; V gene: TRBV29-1; clone size: many; D gene: TRBD1; CDR3 protein: CSVPGQGGTEAFF; CDR3 DNA: TGCAGCGTCCCGGGACAGGGCGGCACTGAAGCTTTCTTT
J gene: TRBJ2-3; V gene: TRBV18; clone size: many; D gene: TRBD2; CDR3 protein: CASSPLSSGGTDTQYF; CDR3 DNA: TGTGCCAGCTCACCACTTTCAAGCGGGGGAACAGATACGCAGTATTTT
J gene: TRBJ2-5; V gene: TRBV20-1; clone size: NA; D gene: NA; CDR3 protein: CSATDGGSGSQETQYF; CDR3 DNA: TGCAGTGCTACCGATGGAGGGTCCGGGTCACAAGAGACCCAGTACTTC
J gene: TRBJ2-7; V gene: TRBV27; clone size: many; D gene: NA; CDR3 protein: CASSLPGLREQYF; CDR3 DNA: TGTGCCAGCAGTCTCCCCGGCCTCCGGGAGCAGTACTTC
J gene: TRBJ2-7; V gene: TRBV28; clone size: many; D gene: NA; CDR3 protein: CASSRVSDLYEQYF; CDR3 DNA: TGTGCCAGCAGTCGAGTGAGCGATTTATACGAGCAGTACTTC
J gene: TRBJ1-3; V gene: TRBV20-1; clone size: many; D gene: NA; CDR3 protein: CSAPNHSGNTIYF; CDR3 DNA: TGCAGTGCTCCGAACCACTCTGGAAACACCATATATTTT
J gene: TRBJ1-4; V gene: TRBV12-3/TRBV12-4; clone size: few; D gene: NA; CDR3 protein: CASSLGQNNEKLFF; CDR3 DNA: TGTGCCAGCAGTTTGGGGCAGAATAATGAAAAACTGTTTTTT
J gene: TRBJ2-7; V gene: TRBV20-1; clone size: few; D gene: TRBD2; CDR3 protein: CSAPRGAGPYEQYF; CDR3 DNA: TGCAGTGCCCCCCGCGGAGCGGGACCTTACGAGCAGTACTTC
J gene: TRBJ2-1; V gene: TRBV7-3; clone size: NA; D gene: NA; CDR3 protein: CASSPPSHLYNEQFF; CDR3 DNA: TGTGCCAGCAGTCCTCCGTCGCATCTCTACAATGAGCAGTTCTTC
J gene: TRBJ2-4; V gene: TRBV20-1; clone size: NA; D gene: TRBD1; CDR3 protein: CSARMGQGAKNIQYF; CDR3 DNA: TGCAGTGCTAGAATGGGACAGGGAGCCAAAAACATTCAGTACTTC
J gene: TRBJ2-6; V gene: TRBV12-5; clone size: many; D gene: NA; CDR3 protein: CAPAHRDGSSGANVLTF; CDR3 DNA: TGTGCTCCTGCCCACCGGGACGGAAGCTCTGGGGCCAACGTCCTGACTTTC
J gene: TRBJ2-3; V gene: TRBV6-5; clone size: few; D gene: TRBD2; CDR3 protein: CASRGLGGDTQYF; CDR3 DNA: TGTGCCAGCAGGGGACTAGGGGGAGATACGCAGTATTTT
J gene: TRBJ2-5; V gene: TRBV7-2; clone size: many; D gene: TRBD1; CDR3 protein: CASSSWGQKETQYF; CDR3 DNA: TGTGCCAGCAGCTCCTGGGGACAGAAAGAGACCCAGTACTTC
J gene: TRBJ2-1; V gene: TRBV5-1; clone size: NA; D gene: TRBD2; CDR3 protein: CASSLLAGVVGNEQFF; CDR3 DNA: TGCGCCAGCAGCCTACTAGCGGGAGTAGTCGGTAATGAGCAGTTCTTC
J gene: TRBJ1-1; V gene: TRBV9; clone size: many; D gene: NA; CDR3 protein: CASSAGTTHEAFF; CDR3 DNA: TGTGCCAGCAGCGCCGGGACAACCCATGAAGCTTTCTTT
J gene: TRBJ2-3; V gene: TRBV19; clone size: NA; D gene: NA; CDR3 protein: CASSIDGGIADTQYF; CDR3 DNA: TGTGCCAGTAGTATAGACGGCGGGATCGCAGATACGCAGTATTTT
J gene: TRBJ2-3; V gene: TRBV6-1; clone size: many; D gene: TRBD1; CDR3 protein: CASIQGATDTQYF; CDR3 DNA: TGTGCCAGCATTCAGGGGGCAACAGATACGCAGTATTTT
J gene: TRBJ1-2; V gene: TRBV12-3/TRBV12-4; clone size: NA; D gene: TRBD1; CDR3 protein: CASSFSDRDYGYTF; CDR3 DNA: TGTGCCAGCAGTTTCTCGGACAGGGACTATGGCTACACCTTC
J gene: TRBJ1-5; V gene: TRBV2; clone size: many; D gene: NA; CDR3 protein: CASSEGFGQPQHF; CDR3 DNA: TGTGCCAGCAGTGAAGGGTTCGGTCAGCCCCAGCATTTT
J gene: TRBJ1-3; V gene: TRBV3-1; clone size: NA; D gene: NA; CDR3 protein: CASSLRGEQGTIYF; CDR3 DNA: TGTGCCAGCAGCCTAAGGGGAGAACAAGGCACCATATATTTT
J gene: TRBJ2-5; V gene: TRBV20-1; clone size: few; D gene: NA; CDR3 protein: CSARDYRRGETQYF; CDR3 DNA: TGCAGTGCTAGAGATTATAGGCGAGGGGAGACCCAGTACTTC
J gene: TRBJ1-1; V gene: TRBV18; clone size: NA; D gene: NA; CDR3 protein: CASSPVPGDAFF; CDR3 DNA: TGTGCCAGCTCACCTGTCCCAGGGGACGCTTTCTTT
J gene: TRBJ1-1; V gene: TRBV7-2; clone size: many; D gene: NA; CDR3 protein: CASRNGGGRNTEAFF; CDR3 DNA: TGTGCCAGCAGGAACGGAGGGGGACGTAACACTGAAGCTTTCTTT
J gene: TRBJ1-2; V gene: TRBV27; clone size: few; D gene: TRBD1; CDR3 protein: CASSLSTGGLHGYTF; CDR3 DNA: TGTGCCAGCAGTTTATCGACAGGGGGCCTCCATGGCTACACCTTC
J gene: TRBJ2-5; V gene: TRBV2; clone size: many; D gene: TRBD2; CDR3 protein: CASSEAEAGATRQETQYF; CDR3 DNA: TGTGCCAGCAGTGAAGCGGAAGCGGGGGCGACACGACAAGAGACCCAGTACTTC
J gene: TRBJ2-3; V gene: TRBV3-1; clone size: many; D gene: NA; CDR3 protein: CASSQISTDTQYF; CDR3 DNA: TGTGCCAGCAGCCAAATATCCACAGATACGCAGTATTTT
J gene: TRBJ1-5; V gene: TRBV24-1; clone size: few; D gene: NA; CDR3 protein: CATSETTVSTQHF; CDR3 DNA: TGTGCCACCAGTGAAACGACGGTTTCTACCCAGCATTTT
J gene: TRBJ1-1; V gene: TRBV6-2/TRBV6-3; clone size: NA; D gene: NA; CDR3 protein: CASSYSIYLSGKNTEAFF; CDR3 DNA: TGTGCCAGCAGTTACTCGATCTACCTTTCCGGAAAAAACACTGAAGCTTTCTTT
J gene: TRBJ2-5; V gene: TRBV10-3; clone size: many; D gene: NA; CDR3 protein: CAISGTPRETQYF; CDR3 DNA: TGTGCCATCAGTGGGACCCCCCGCGAGACCCAGTACTTC
J gene: TRBJ1-2; V gene: TRBV29-1; clone size: many; D gene: NA; CDR3 protein: CSVQGVAHYGYTF; CDR3 DNA: TGCAGCGTTCAGGGAGTAGCGCACTATGGCTACACCTTC
J gene: TRBJ2-3; V gene: TRBV18; clone size: many; D gene: NA; CDR3 protein: CASSPRRNTDTQYF; CDR3 DNA: TGTGCCAGCTCACCAAGGAGAAACACAGATACGCAGTATTTT
J gene: TRBJ2-2; V gene: TRBV19; clone size: many; D gene: TRBD1; CDR3 protein: CASRRPGQGTGELFF; CDR3 DNA: TGTGCCAGTAGACGACCGGGACAGGGCACCGGGGAGCTGTTTTTT
J gene: TRBJ2-3; V gene: TRBV11-3; clone size: NA; D gene: NA; CDR3 protein: CASSLTPRGGFTDTQYF; CDR3 DNA: TGTGCCAGCAGCTTAACCCCCCGGGGTGGATTCACAGATACGCAGTATTTT
J gene: TRBJ2-7; V gene: TRBV7-8; clone size: many; D gene: NA; CDR3 protein: CASSSLFSEQYF; CDR3 DNA: TGTGCCAGCAGCTCCCTCTTCTCCGAGCAGTACTTC
J gene: TRBJ1-6; V gene: TRBV28; clone size: many; D gene: NA; CDR3 protein: CASSSPAGLMPLHF; CDR3 DNA: TGTGCCAGCAGTTCACCCGCCGGTTTGATGCCCCTCCACTTT
J gene: TRBJ2-5; V gene: TRBV28; clone size: many; D gene: NA; CDR3 protein: CASSSRGTQETQYF; CDR3 DNA: TGTGCCAGCAGTTCGCGGGGTACCCAAGAGACCCAGTACTTC